The subject of this entry is one T cell receptor (beta chain). Its antigen is currently not known. Per-base qualities were not stored, and no clone one base away is much larger. The sample is drawn from a study of blood T cell repertoires in COVID-19 (dated by TCRdb to between 2020 and 2021). Turning to the overall study: The collaborator samples originated in the United States, Italy and Spain and spanned the acute and convalescent phases of COVID-19. The prospective study material was composed of cDNA or gDNA derived from T cells, B-cell-depleted T cells, or PBMCs. Deeply sampled blood TCRbeta repertoires from subjects exposed to, actively infected with, or recovered from COVID-19 were included in the dataset. The repertoires were made available in a free public database intended to serve as a resource for research on the immune response to SARS-CoV-2. The samples were drawn from the first 160 participants of the ongoing ImmuneRACE study and from about 1,200 subjects provided by 6 global collaborators. A de-identified subject ID, COVID-19 status, age in years and sex were almost always included in the sample metadata. HLA class I and class II types, where available, came from metadata supplied by the sample provider rather than from assay-based typing. The paper's findings and limits, for the study overall: The quantity of clinical and demographic metadata differed by source and by participant and was supplied without curation.

The collaborating institutions used their own protocols to collect whole blood in K2EDTA tubes. For TCRbeta analysis, collaborators shipped samples in one of three forms: frozen whole blood, isolated PBMCs, or DNA extracted from either of those sample types. V loses 7 bases, J loses 4 bases, and the germline ends lie 13 bases apart. CDR3 length: 13 amino acids, cysteine to phenylalanine. The entry retains the CDR3 DNA only, 39 bases that are in frame from base 1. The germline V gene provides CDR1 SNHLY and CDR2 FYNNEI. TCRbeta CDR3 regions were amplified from genomic DNA by means of the immunoSEQ Assay, a bias-controlled multiplex PCR. The authors processed their data as follows. The number of nucleated cells in each sample was estimated from the amplification of reference gene primers within the assay. Sequence reads were collapsed and filtered to measure the absolute abundance of every unique TCRbeta CDR3 rearrangement. For each sample, productive Simpson clonality was calculated as the square root of Simpson's diversity index over productive rearrangements. TCRdb took this table from immuneACCESS and kept in-frame rearrangements with V and J called. Such tables lack part of the clones; where checked against another copy, unresolved V genes explain under half of the gap, and the rest is unexplained. V and J calls and clone size are given by that table; D and trimming were obtained from the DNA. This sample comprises around 120,000 clones, 70% to 80% of them detected only once. The ten biggest clones cover 2% to 3% of the sample.

The origin of this receptor is a man between 45 and 60 years old with acute or convalescent COVID-19. The sequenced material came from peripheral blood. The rearrangement combines TRBV2 with TRBJ1-1, and possibly TRBD1, on 6 matching bases. The CDR3 region: CASNKQGTTEAFF. The DNA sequence is TGTGCCAGCAACAAACAGGGTACCACTGAAGCTTTCTTT. Supplemented by the reference TRBV2 and TRBJ1-1 proteins around the CDR3, the complete variable domain is EPEVTQTPSHQVTQMGQEVILRCVPISNHLYFYWYRQILGQKVEFLVSFYNNEISEKSEIFDDQFSVERPDGSNFTLKIRSTKLEDSAMYFCASNKQGTTEAFFGQGTRLTVV.